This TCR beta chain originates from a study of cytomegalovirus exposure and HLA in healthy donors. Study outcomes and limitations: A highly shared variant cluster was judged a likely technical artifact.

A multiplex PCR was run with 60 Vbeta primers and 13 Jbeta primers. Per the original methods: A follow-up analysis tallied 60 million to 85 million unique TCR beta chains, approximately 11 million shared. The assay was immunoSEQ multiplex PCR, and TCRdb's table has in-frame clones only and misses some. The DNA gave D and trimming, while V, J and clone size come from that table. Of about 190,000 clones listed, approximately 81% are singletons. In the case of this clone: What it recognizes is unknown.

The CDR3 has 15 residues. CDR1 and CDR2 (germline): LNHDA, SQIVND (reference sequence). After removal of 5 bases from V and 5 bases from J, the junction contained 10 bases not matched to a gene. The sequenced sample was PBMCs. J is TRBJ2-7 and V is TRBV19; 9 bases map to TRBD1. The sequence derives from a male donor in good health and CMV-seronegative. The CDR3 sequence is CASSDTGGPADEQYF. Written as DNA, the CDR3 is TGTGCCAGTAGTGATACAGGGGGCCCCGCCGACGAGCAGTACTTC.